One and the same sample provided the 4 T cell receptor beta chains below, sequenced in a study of blood T cells in healthy people across ages. A second about 7 to 12 cycle PCR used barcoded and J-beta primers. TCRdb ran MiXCR on the 5' RACE reads and lists one entry per CDR3 protein. The table lists roughly 560,000 distinct CDR3 sequences, around 24% of them singletons. These records were also assigned to another study, of T cells of mothers and their children.

Sequences were obtained from blood. The receptor source for this set is a boy between 10 and 17 years old in good health.

This clonotype showed up just a few times. The genes are TRBV2 and TRBJ2-2, with 10 positions matching TRBD2. CDR1 and CDR2 (germline): SNHLY, FYNNEI. The CDR3 covers 15 residues. The V and J ends lost 6 bases and 6 bases, in that order; junction bases with no gene match: 7. CDR3 residues: CASRLLAGSAGELFF. The CDR3 bases are TGTGCCAGCAGACTACTAGCGGGGAGTGCCGGGGAGCTGTTTTTT.

This clonotype was detected only a few times. This rearrangement joins TRBV7-9 to TRBJ1-2; D not certain. V lost 4 bases to trimming and J lost 2 bases, with 14 bases between them. The V gene's germline CDR1 is SEHNR and CDR2 FQNEAQ (reference sequence). This CDR3 contains 15 residues. CDR3 region: CASSSKPMANYGYTF. In nucleotides, the CDR3 is TGTGCCAGCAGCTCTAAACCTATGGCCAACTATGGCTACACCTTC.

V usage is TRBV27 and J usage is TRBJ2-7; D is perhaps TRBD2 (7 bases). CDR3 length: 16 amino acids. Germline CDR1 MNHEY, CDR2 SMNVEV (reference sequence). Trimming took off 3 bases at V and 3 bases at J, with 18 bases between the two ends. CDR3 DNA: TGTGCCAGCAGTTTTACGTCTAGGGGAGGGGGCTACGAGCAGTACTTC. Amino acid sequence: CASSFTSRGGGYEQYF.

This clonotype has a handful of counts. The gene calls are TRBV3-1 and TRBJ2-7, with 9 bases that match TRBD2. CDR3 length equals 16 residues. V shed 4 bases and J 2 bases; nucleotides not matched to a gene: 9. Germline V gives CDR1 LGHDT, CDR2 YNNKEL (reference sequence). The CDR3 is CASSPQWAGGAYEQYF. DNA of the CDR3: TGTGCCAGCAGCCCCCAATGGGCGGGAGGGGCCTACGAGCAGTACTTC.